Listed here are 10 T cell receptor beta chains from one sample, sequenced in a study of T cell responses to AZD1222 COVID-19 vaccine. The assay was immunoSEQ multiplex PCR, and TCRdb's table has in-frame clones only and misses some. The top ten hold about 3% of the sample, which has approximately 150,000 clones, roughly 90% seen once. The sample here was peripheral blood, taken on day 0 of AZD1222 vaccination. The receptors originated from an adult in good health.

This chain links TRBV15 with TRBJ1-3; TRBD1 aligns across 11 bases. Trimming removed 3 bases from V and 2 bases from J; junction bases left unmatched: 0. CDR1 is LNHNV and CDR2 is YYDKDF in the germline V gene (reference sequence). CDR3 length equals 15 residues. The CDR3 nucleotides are TGTGCCACCAGCAGGGACAGGGGGCCTGGAAACACCATATATTTT. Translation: CATSRDRGPGNTIYF.

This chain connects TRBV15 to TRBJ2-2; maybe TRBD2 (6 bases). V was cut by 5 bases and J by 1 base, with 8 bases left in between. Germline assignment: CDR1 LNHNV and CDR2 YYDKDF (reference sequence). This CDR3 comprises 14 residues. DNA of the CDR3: TGTGCCACCAGCTTAGCGGTGAACACCGGGGAGCTGTTTTTT. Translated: CATSLAVNTGELFF.

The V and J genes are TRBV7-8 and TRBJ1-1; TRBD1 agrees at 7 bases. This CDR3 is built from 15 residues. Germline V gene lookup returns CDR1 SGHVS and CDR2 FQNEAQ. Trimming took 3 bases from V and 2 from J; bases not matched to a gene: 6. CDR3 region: CASSLSGTVNTEAFF. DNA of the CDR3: TGTGCCAGCAGCTTGTCCGGGACAGTAAACACTGAAGCTTTCTTT. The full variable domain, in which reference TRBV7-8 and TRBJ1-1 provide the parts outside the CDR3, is GAGVSQSPRYKVAKRGQDVALRCDPISGHVSLFWYQQALGQGPEFLTYFQNEAQLDKSGLPSDRFFAERPEGSVSTLKIQRTQQEDSAVYLCASSLSGTVNTEAFFGQGTRLTVV.

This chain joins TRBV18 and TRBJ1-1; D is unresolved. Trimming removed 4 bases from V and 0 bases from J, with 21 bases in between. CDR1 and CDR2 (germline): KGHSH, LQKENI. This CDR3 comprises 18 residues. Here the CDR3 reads CASSLKLKDWGMNTEAFF. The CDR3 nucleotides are TGTGCCAGCTCACTCAAACTGAAGGACTGGGGAATGAACACTGAAGCTTTCTTT. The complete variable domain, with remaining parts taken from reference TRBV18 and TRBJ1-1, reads NAGVMQNPRHLVRRRGQEARLRCSPMKGHSHVYWYRQLPEEGLKFMVYLQKENIIDESGMPKERFSAEFPKEGPSILRIQQVVRGDSAAYFCASSLKLKDWGMNTEAFFGQGTRLTVV.

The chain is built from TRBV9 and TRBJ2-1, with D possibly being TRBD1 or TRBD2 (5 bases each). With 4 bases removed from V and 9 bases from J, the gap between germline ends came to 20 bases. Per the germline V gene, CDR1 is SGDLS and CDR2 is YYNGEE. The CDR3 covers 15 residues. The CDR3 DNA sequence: TGTGCCAGCAGCATCTCTACAGGCCCAGAGGGTGAGCAGTTCTTC. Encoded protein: CASSISTGPEGEQFF.

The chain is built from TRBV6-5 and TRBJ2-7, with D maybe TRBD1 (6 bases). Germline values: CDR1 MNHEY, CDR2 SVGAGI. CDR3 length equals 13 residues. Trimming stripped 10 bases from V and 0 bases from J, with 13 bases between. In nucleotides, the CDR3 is TGTGCCACGTACCGGGACAACTCCTACGAGCAGTACTTC. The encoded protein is CATYRDNSYEQYF.

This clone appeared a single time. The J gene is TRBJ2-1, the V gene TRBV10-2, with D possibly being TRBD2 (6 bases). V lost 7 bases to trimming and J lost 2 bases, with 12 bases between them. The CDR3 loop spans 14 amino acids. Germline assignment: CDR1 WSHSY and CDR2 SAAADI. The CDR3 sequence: CASINGGAYNEQFF. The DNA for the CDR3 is TGCGCCAGCATTAATGGCGGGGCCTACAATGAGCAGTTCTTC.

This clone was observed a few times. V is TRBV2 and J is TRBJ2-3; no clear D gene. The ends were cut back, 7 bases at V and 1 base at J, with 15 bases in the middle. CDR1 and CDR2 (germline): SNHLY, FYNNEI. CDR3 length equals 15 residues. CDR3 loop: CASMGWDIGTDTQYF. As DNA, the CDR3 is TGTGCCAGCATGGGGTGGGATATCGGCACAGATACGCAGTATTTT. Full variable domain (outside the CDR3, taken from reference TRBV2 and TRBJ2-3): EPEVTQTPSHQVTQMGQEVILRCVPISNHLYFYWYRQILGQKVEFLVSFYNNEISEKSEIFDDQFSVERPDGSNFTLKIRSTKLEDSAMYFCASMGWDIGTDTQYFGPGTRLTVL.

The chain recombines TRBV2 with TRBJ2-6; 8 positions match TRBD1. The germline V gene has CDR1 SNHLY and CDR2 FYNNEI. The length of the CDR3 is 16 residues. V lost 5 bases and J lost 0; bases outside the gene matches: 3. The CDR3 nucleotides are TGTGCCAGCAGTCGGGACAGGCACTCTGGGGCCAACGTCCTGACTTTC. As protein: CASSRDRHSGANVLTF.

This CDR3 reads CASSLQGNTEAFF. CDR3 nucleotide sequence: TGTGCCAGCAGCCTTCAGGGGAACACTGAAGCTTTCTTT. The chain joins TRBV6-2 or TRBV6-3 to TRBJ1-1, with D possibly matching TRBD1 (5 bases). V shed 6 bases and J shed 1 base, with 9 bases lying between them. In germline, CDR1 is MNHEY, CDR2 SVGEGT. The CDR3 is made up of 13 amino acids.